This is a list of T cell receptor beta chains from one sample in a study of CD8 T cell repertoires and HIV-1 epitope variants. TCRdb's copy holds only in-frame clones and misses some; the assay was immunoSEQ multiplex PCR. The sample lists 6,000 to 8,000 clones; around three fifths were seen once. Their antigen targets remain unknown. Sequenced sample: cultured CD8+ T cells derived from PBMCs. These receptors were obtained from a male donor with HIV. Each CDR3 is given with its conserved first and last residue. D genes are given only for firm matches. Some rows mark clone size as missing; the rest say once, few, many or name a class of expanded clone.

v_call,d_call,clone_size,j_call,cdr3_aa,cdr3_nt
TRBV15,.,.,TRBJ1-1,CATSRDRGENTEAFF,TGTGCCACCAGCAGAGATCGGGGCGAGAACACTGAAGCTTTCTTT
TRBV4-2,.,few,TRBJ2-7,CASSLGGQSSYEQYF,TGTGCCAGCAGCCTGGGTGGGCAGAGCTCCTACGAGCAGTACTTC
TRBV5-1,TRBD1,.,TRBJ1-1,CASSTDRVEAFF,TGCGCCAGCAGTACCGACAGGGTGGAAGCTTTCTTT
TRBV29-1,.,.,TRBJ2-7,CSVEGPLRGAKKEQYF,TGCAGCGTTGAAGGGCCTTTGAGGGGAGCTAAAAAGGAGCAGTACTTC
TRBV10-3,.,.,TRBJ2-2,CAISELPGETGELFF,TGTGCCATCAGTGAGTTACCAGGGGAAACCGGGGAGCTGTTTTTT
TRBV4-2,.,.,TRBJ1-4,CASSQDGDGDEKLFF,TGTGCCAGCAGCCAAGATGGCGACGGAGATGAAAAACTGTTTTTT
TRBV10-2,.,.,TRBJ1-1,CASGGTPAEAFF,TGCGCCAGCGGAGGGACACCTGCTGAAGCTTTCTTT
TRBV19,.,.,TRBJ1-5,CASSIVPQDGNQPQHF,TGTGCCAGTAGTATAGTCCCTCAGGATGGCAATCAGCCCCAGCATTTT
TRBV7-2,.,.,TRBJ1-5,CASSLEGYSNQPQHF,TGTGCCAGCAGCTTAGAAGGTTATAGCAATCAGCCCCAGCATTTT
TRBV30,TRBD1,.,TRBJ2-1,CAWNSGQTYNEQFF,TGTGCCTGGAATTCGGGACAGACCTACAATGAGCAGTTCTTC
TRBV19,.,.,TRBJ2-7,CASSIAPGHSSYEQYF,TGTGCCAGTAGTATCGCACCGGGACACTCCTCCTACGAGCAGTACTTC
TRBV9,.,.,TRBJ1-2,CASSVGGGGEGYTF,TGTGCCAGCAGCGTAGGTGGAGGCGGTGAGGGCTACACCTTC
TRBV1,.,once,TRBJ1-5,CTSSQECTHSGGQPQHF,TGCACCAGCAGCCAAGAATGTACGCATTCCGGGGGACAGCCCCAGCATTTT
TRBV5-1,.,few,TRBJ1-6,CASSLEDRTTPLHF,TGCGCCAGCAGCCTAGAAGACAGAACTACACCCCTCCACTTT
TRBV19,TRBD1,.,TRBJ1-2,CASSINFGDRDGYTF,TGTGCCAGTAGTATCAATTTTGGGGACAGGGACGGCTACACCTTC
TRBV6-5,TRBD2,few,TRBJ2-7,CASSYGTSPYEQYF,TGTGCCAGCAGTTACGGGACTAGCCCCTACGAGCAGTACTTC
TRBV7-9,.,medium-sized,TRBJ2-2,CASSWTPSTGELFF,TGTGCCAGCAGCTGGACTCCGAGCACCGGGGAGCTGTTTTTT
TRBV28,.,.,TRBJ1-2,CASSLHPTDYDYGYTF,TGTGCCAGCAGCCTCCATCCGACAGATTATGACTATGGCTACACCTTC
TRBV5-1,.,.,TRBJ1-1,CASRLDGGKNTEAFF,TGCGCCAGCCGTCTGGACGGGGGGAAGAACACTGAAGCTTTCTTT
TRBV2,TRBD2,.,TRBJ2-5,CASNPSGASQETQYF,TGTGCCAGCAATCCTAGCGGGGCTTCCCAAGAGACCCAGTACTTC
TRBV18,.,.,TRBJ2-1,CASSPPGYGRADTNEQFF,TGTGCCAGCTCACCACCTGGATACGGGAGAGCCGACACCAATGAGCAGTTCTTC
TRBV4-3,.,.,TRBJ2-1,CASSQVATDNEQFF,TGCGCCAGCAGCCAAGTAGCCACGGACAATGAGCAGTTCTTC
TRBV11-1,.,.,TRBJ1-2,CASSSGSSNSYGYTF,TGTGCCAGCAGCTCAGGATCCTCCAATTCCTATGGCTACACCTTC
TRBV9,TRBD2,.,TRBJ2-1,CASSGREGTSGGLMDEQFF,TGTGCCAGCAGCGGCAGGGAAGGGACTAGCGGGGGCCTCATGGATGAGCAGTTCTTC
TRBV28,TRBD1,.,TRBJ2-7,CASRGTGGRTYEQYF,TGTGCCAGCAGGGGGACAGGGGGAAGAACCTACGAGCAGTACTTC
TRBV28,.,.,TRBJ2-7,CASSFPPPSPNTPTTYEQYF,TGTGCCAGCAGTTTCCCCCCCCCTAGTCCCAATACACCTACCACCTACGAGCAGTACTTC
TRBV14,.,.,TRBJ2-6,CASSPHRRGPGANVLTF,TGTGCCAGCAGCCCCCACAGGAGGGGCCCTGGGGCCAACGTCCTGACTTTC
TRBV5-8,TRBD2,.,TRBJ2-1,CASSLGLAGVHNEQFF,TGTGCCAGCAGCTTGGGGCTAGCGGGGGTCCACAATGAGCAGTTCTTC
TRBV19,TRBD2,medium-sized,TRBJ2-1,CASSIQPGLAGDFLDEQFF,TGTGCCAGTAGTATACAGCCGGGACTAGCGGGAGATTTCTTAGATGAGCAGTTCTTC